The clone carrying this T cell receptor (beta chain) was seen many times. Antigen unknown. For ophthalmopathy patients, the Clinical Activity Score was at least 3 and the NOSPECS grade at least 4; duration was under 3 months. PBMCs were derived from around 10 ml fresh peripheral blood. The data belong to a study of T cells in Graves' hyperthyroidism and ophthalmopathy. This CDR3 has 15 residues. Germline CDR1 SGHVS, CDR2 FQNEAQ. Trimming took 4 bases from V and 4 from J; bases not matched to a gene: 3. General study results and limits: Most expanded thyroid clonotypes above 0.001 also appeared in blood.

It was RNA transcripts that yielded the amplified TCR beta CDR3 regions. The TCR CDR3 was amplified in a first-round RT-PCR using the HTBI primer set. TCRdb independently ran MiXCR on the multiplex PCR reads; one entry per CDR3 protein. The sample has 200,000 to 250,000 distinct CDR3 sequences, roughly a quarter seen once. This sequence originates from a middle-aged woman with Graves' ophthalmopathy. J is TRBJ1-4 and V is TRBV7-8, with 10 nucleotides matching TRBD1. Input material: blood. The CDR3 loop is CASSSTGGRNEKLFF. The CDR3 nucleotides are TGTGCCAGCAGCTCGACAGGGGGCCGTAATGAAAAACTGTTTTTT.